This paragraph reports one TCR beta chain. Patients from Seattle were sampled longitudinally, starting during active infection. The germline V gene encodes CDR1 MDHEN and CDR2 SYDVKM. The CDR3 is made up of 13 amino acids. V lost 9 bases and J lost 2; bases outside the gene matches: 4. Profiling relied on immunoSEQ multiplex PCR, and the TCRdb table lists in-frame clones only, not all of them. This table has about 170,000 clones, over 80% appearing once. The sample is drawn from a study of blood T cell repertoires in COVID-19. The wider study: Samples representing acute and convalescent COVID-19 were sourced from the United States, Italy and Spain. From T cells, B-cell-depleted T cells, or PBMCs came the material, which was cDNA or gDNA.

The chain links TRBV28 to TRBJ1-2; 9 nucleotides agree with TRBD1. The TCR comes from a man aged 25 to 45 with COVID-19, enrolled during active disease. Sequences were obtained from peripheral blood. The CDR3 nucleotides read TGTGCCAGAGGGGACAGGGAGAACTATGGCTACACCTTC. Its protein product is CARGDRENYGYTF.